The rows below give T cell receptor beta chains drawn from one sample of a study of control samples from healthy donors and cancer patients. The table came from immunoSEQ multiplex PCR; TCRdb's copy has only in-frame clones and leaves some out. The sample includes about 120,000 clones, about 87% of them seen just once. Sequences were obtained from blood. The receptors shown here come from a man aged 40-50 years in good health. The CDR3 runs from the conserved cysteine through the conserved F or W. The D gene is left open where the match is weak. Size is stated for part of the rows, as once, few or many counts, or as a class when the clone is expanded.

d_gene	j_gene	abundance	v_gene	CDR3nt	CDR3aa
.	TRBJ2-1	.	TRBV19	TGTGCCAGTAGTATAGAGGGGTCTTCCTACAATGAGCAGTTCTTC	CASSIEGSSYNEQFF
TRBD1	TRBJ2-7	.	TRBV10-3	TGTGCCATCAGTGACTCTCGGACAGGAACCTACGAGCAGTACTTC	CAISDSRTGTYEQYF
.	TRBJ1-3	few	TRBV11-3	TGTGCCAGCAGCTTAGATCCGGATTACTCTGGAAACACCATATATTTT	CASSLDPDYSGNTIYF
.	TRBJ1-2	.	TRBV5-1	TGCGCCAGCAGCTTGGCCGGGGGGGCTAACTATGGCTACACCTTC	CASSLAGGANYGYTF
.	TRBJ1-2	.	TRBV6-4	TGTGCCAGCAGTGAAGAACAGGGTCTACGTGGCTACACCTTC	CASSEEQGLRGYTF
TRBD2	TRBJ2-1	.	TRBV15	TGTGCCACCAGCAGAGGATTCGGGACTAGCGAGAACAATGAGCAGTTCTTC	CATSRGFGTSENNEQFF
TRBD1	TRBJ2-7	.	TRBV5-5	TGTGCCAGCAGCTCGCTTACCGGGACAGGGCCCTACGAGCAGTACTTC	CASSSLTGTGPYEQYF
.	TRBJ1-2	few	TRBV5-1	TGCGCCAGCAGCTTGACAATGGGAAAACCGGGAGCTAACTATGGCTACACCTTC	CASSLTMGKPGANYGYTF
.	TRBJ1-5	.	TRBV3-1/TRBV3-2	TGTGCCAGCAGCCAGGGGCAAAACATCTCGCCCCAGCATTTT	CASSQGQNISPQHF
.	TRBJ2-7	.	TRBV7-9	TGTGCCAGCAGCTCCTCCTACGGGGGCGGAGGAGCCTACGAGCAGTACTTC	CASSSSYGGGGAYEQYF
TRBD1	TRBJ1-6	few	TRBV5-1	TGCGCCAGCAGCTCCCGGGACAGGGGTTCACCCCTCCACTTT	CASSSRDRGSPLHF
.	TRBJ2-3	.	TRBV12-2	TGTGCAAGTCGCCCAGGGACTAGCGGGGGCCTTCGGGATACGCAGTATTTT	CASRPGTSGGLRDTQYF
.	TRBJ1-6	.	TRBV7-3	TGTGCCAGCAGCGCTTACAGAAATTCACCCCTCCACTTT	CASSAYRNSPLHF
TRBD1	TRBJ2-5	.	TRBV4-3	TGCGCCAGCAGCCAAACAGGGGGCTCCCAAGAGACCCAGTACTTC	CASSQTGGSQETQYF
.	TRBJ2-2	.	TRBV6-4	TGTGCCAGCAGCCCCGCAGGGGGGGACACCGGGGAGCTGTTTTTT	CASSPAGGDTGELFF